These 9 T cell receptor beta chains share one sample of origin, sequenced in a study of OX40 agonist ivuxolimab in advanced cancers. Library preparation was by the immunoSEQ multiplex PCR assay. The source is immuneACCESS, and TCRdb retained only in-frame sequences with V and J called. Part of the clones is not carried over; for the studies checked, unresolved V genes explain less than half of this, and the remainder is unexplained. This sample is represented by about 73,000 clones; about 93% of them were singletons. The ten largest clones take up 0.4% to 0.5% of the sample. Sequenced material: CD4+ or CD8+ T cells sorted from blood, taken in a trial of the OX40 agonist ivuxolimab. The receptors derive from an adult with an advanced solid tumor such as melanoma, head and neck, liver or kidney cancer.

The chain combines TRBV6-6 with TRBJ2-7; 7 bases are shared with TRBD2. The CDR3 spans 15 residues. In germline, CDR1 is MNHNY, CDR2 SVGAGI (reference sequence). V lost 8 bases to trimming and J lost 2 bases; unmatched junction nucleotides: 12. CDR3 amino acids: CASGGGLTQTYEQYF. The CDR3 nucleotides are TGTGCCAGCGGGGGGGGACTAACTCAAACCTACGAGCAGTACTTC.

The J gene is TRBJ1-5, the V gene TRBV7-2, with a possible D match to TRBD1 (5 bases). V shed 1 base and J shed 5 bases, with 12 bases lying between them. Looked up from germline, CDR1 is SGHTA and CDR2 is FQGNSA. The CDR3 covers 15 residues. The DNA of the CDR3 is TGTGCCAGCAGCTTAGACTCGGGACGGGATCAGCCCCAGCATTTT. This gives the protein CASSLDSGRDQPQHF. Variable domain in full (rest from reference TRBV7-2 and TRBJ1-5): GAGVSQSPSNKVTEKGKDVELRCDPISGHTALYWYRQSLGQGLEFLIYFQGNSAPDKSGLPSDRFSAERTGGSVSTLTIQRTQQEDSAVYLCASSLDSGRDQPQHFGDGTRLSIL.

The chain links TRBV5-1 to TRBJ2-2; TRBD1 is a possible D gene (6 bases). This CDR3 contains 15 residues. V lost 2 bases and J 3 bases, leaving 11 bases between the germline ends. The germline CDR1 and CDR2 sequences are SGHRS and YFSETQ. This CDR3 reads CASSFDRTDTGELFF. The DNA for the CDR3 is TGCGCCAGCAGCTTCGACAGGACTGACACCGGGGAGCTGTTTTTT.

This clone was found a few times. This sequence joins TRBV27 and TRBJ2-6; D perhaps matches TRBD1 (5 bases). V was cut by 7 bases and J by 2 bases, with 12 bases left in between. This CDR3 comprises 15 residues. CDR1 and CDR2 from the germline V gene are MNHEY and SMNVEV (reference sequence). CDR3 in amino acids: CASTRWGAGANVLTF. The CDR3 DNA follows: TGTGCCAGCACCCGATGGGGCGCTGGGGCCAACGTCCTGACTTTC.

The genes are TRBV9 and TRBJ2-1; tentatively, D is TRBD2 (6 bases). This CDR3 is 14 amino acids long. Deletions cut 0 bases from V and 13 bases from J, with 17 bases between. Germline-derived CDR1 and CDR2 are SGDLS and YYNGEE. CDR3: CASSVGPEGIDQFF. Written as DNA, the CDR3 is TGTGCCAGCAGCGTAGGACCGGAGGGAATCGATCAGTTCTTC.

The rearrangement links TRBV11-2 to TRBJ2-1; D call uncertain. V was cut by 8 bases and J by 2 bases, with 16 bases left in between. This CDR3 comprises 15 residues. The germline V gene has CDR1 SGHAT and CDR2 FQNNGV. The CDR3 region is CASGLTDGPYNEQFF. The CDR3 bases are TGTGCCAGCGGCCTAACTGACGGCCCCTACAATGAGCAGTTCTTC.

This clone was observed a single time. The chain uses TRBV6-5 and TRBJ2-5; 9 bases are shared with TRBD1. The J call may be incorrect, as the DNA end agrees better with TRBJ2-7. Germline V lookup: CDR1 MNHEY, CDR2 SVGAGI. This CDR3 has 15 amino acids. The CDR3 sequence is CASSYRGTGSHEQYF. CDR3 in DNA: TGTGCCAGCAGTTACCGTGGGACAGGGTCCCACGAGCAGTACTTC.

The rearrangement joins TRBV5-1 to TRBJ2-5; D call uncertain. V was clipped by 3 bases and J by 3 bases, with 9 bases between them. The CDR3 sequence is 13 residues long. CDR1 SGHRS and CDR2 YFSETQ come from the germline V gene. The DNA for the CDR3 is TGCGCCAGCAGCTCGCGTTACGAAGAGACCCAGTACTTC. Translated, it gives CASSSRYEETQYF.

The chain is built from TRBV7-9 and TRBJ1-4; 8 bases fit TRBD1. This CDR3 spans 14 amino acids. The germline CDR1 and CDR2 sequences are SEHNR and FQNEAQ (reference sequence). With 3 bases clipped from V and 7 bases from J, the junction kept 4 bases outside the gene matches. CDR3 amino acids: CASSFQGAGEKLFF. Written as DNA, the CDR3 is TGTGCCAGCAGCTTCCAGGGGGCCGGTGAAAAACTGTTTTTT.